This paragraph covers one TCR beta chain sequence. The antigen is not known. The entry originates in a study of T cell repertoires in cytomegalovirus infection. Study background: Both recently identified HLA-C-restricted and well-studied HLA-B-restricted CMV epitopes were used in the study. Matching HLA type and CMV infection were both indicated by public TCR beta signatures. Study-wide results and caveats: The ex vivo response was dominated by HLA-C-restricted CMV-specific TCR beta clonotypes. The cumulative frequency of public TCR beta families identified carriers of CMV plus the relevant HLA.

The germline V gene encodes CDR1 DFQATT and CDR2 SNEGSKA (reference sequence). The germline V and J ends were trimmed by 0 bases and 4 bases, with 12 bases remaining between them. The CDR3 covers 14 residues. Via MiXCR, TCRdb re-called the reads, giving one row per CDR3 protein. The profile covers roughly 920,000 distinct CDR3 sequences, with approximately 31% appearing a single time and roughly 13% taken by the ten largest. The TCR was taken from a human donor in good health (CMV status not recorded). Some clones in this sample may be carry-over from other donors' samples. Source: cultured CD8+ T cells from PBMCs, taken from culture after CMV antigen stimulation. This sequence joins TRBV20-1 and TRBJ1-2, with D possibly TRBD1 on 5 matching bases. CDR3 sequence: CSARDRRQLYGYTF. Written as DNA, the CDR3 is TGCAGTGCTAGAGATAGGAGACAGCTCTATGGCTACACCTTC.